These 19 T cell receptor beta chains came from one sample sequenced in a study of blood T cell repertoires in COVID-19. The assay was immunoSEQ multiplex PCR, and TCRdb's table has in-frame clones only and misses some. The sample records about 100,000 clones, roughly 85% being singletons. The specimen was peripheral blood. The receptors were sampled from a man aged 65-85 years with active or convalescent COVID-19.

This clone was seen once. Here the CDR3 DNA reads TGCGCCAGCAGGCCAAAAGGAACAGAACACAATGAGCAGTTCTTC. This codes for CASRPKGTEHNEQFF. This chain joins TRBV5-1 and TRBJ2-1, with D unclear. V dropped 5 bases and J dropped 5 bases, with 17 bases sitting between them. This CDR3 contains 15 residues. Germline CDR1 reads SGHRS; CDR2 reads YFSETQ.

This clone was observed a handful of times. The chain joins TRBV18 to TRBJ2-1; D unclear. Germline lookup yields CDR1 KGHSH and CDR2 LQKENI. The germline V and J ends were trimmed by 3 bases and 7 bases, with 10 bases remaining between them. The CDR3 spans 13 residues. CDR3 nucleotides: TGTGCCAGCTCACCTAATGGCATGAATGAGCAGTTCTTC. Translating it yields CASSPNGMNEQFF.

The CDR3 loop is CASSHTGTNTF. Here the CDR3 DNA reads TGCGCCAGCAGTCATACAGGCACTAATACCTTC. This chain uses TRBV10-1 with TRBJ1-2; D might be TRBD1 (5 bases). The CDR3 is made up of 11 amino acids. Per germline, CDR1 WNHNN and CDR2 SYGVQD (reference sequence). Between the trimmed V and J ends, which lost 5 bases and 14 bases, there was a span of 15 bases.

The V and J genes are TRBV24-1 and TRBJ2-7, with 8 bases that match TRBD1. V was pared by 5 bases and J by 4 bases, with 6 bases of the junction left unmatched. CDR3 length: 14 residues. Germline V gene sequence: CDR1 KGHDR, CDR2 SFDVKD. The CDR3 loop reads CATSAQGALYEQYF. The DNA for the CDR3 is TGTGCCACCAGTGCTCAGGGGGCGTTATACGAGCAGTACTTC.

V and J are TRBV2 and TRBJ1-2; tentatively, D is TRBD1 (6 bases). Germline CDR1 reads SNHLY; CDR2 reads FYNNEI. The germline V and J ends were trimmed by 1 base and 7 bases, with 16 bases remaining between them. The CDR3 is made up of 15 amino acids. The CDR3 nucleotides read TGTGCCAGCAGTGAAGAAGGCCGGGGGGCTGGTGGCTACACCTTC. It specifies CASSEEGRGAGGYTF. Full variable domain (remainder filled in from reference TRBV2 and TRBJ1-2): EPEVTQTPSHQVTQMGQEVILRCVPISNHLYFYWYRQILGQKVEFLVSFYNNEISEKSEIFDDQFSVERPDGSNFTLKIRSTKLEDSAMYFCASSEEGRGAGGYTFGSGTRLTVV.

The gene calls are TRBV3-1 (or the pseudogene TRBV3-2) and TRBJ2-7; 7 nucleotides line up with TRBD1. This CDR3 has 15 residues. CDR1 and CDR2 (germline): LGHDT, YNNKEL (reference sequence). With 0 bases clipped from V and 5 bases from J, the junction kept 7 bases outside the gene matches. The CDR3 region has the DNA TGTGCCAGCAGCCAAGAACAGGGGCTCCTCGACGAGCAGTACTTC. As protein: CASSQEQGLLDEQYF.

The sample holds many counts of this clone. J is TRBJ2-5 and V is TRBV5-4; D is unresolved. The CDR3 is made up of 14 amino acids. CDR1 and CDR2 from the germline V gene are SGHNT and YYREEE (reference sequence). V lost 0 bases to trimming and J lost 5 bases, with 11 bases between them. The CDR3 protein is CASSLVGVGETQYF. For the CDR3, the DNA is TGTGCCAGCAGCTTGGTTGGCGTGGGCGAGACCCAGTACTTC.

This clone was observed once. The V gene is TRBV27, the J gene TRBJ1-4; D gene ambiguous. The CDR3 has 14 residues. CDR1 is MNHEY, CDR2 SMNVEV, per germline (reference sequence). Trimming left V 2 bases short and J 8 bases short, with 12 bases between. The CDR3 sequence: CASSLQRGSEKLFF. CDR3 coding DNA: TGTGCCAGCAGTTTACAACGGGGTTCGGAAAAACTGTTTTTT.

This clone was observed a handful of times. This chain connects TRBV6-2 or TRBV6-3 to TRBJ1-1; no firm D call. Germline CDR1 and CDR2: MNHEY and SVGEGT. This CDR3 spans 16 amino acids. V was shortened by 0 bases and J by 1 base, with 12 bases between the two germline ends. In nucleotides, the CDR3 is TGTGCCAGCAGTTACTCTTTGGTCAGTTGGAACACTGAAGCTTTCTTT. Encoded protein: CASSYSLVSWNTEAFF.

The chain uses TRBV7-3 and TRBJ1-2; tentative D call: TRBD1 (5 bases). Trimming cost V 2 bases and J 2 bases, with 6 bases left between them. In germline, CDR1 is SGHTA, CDR2 FQGTGA. The CDR3 is 13 amino acids. This CDR3 reads CASSLGANYGYTF. The CDR3 nucleotides read TGTGCCAGCAGCTTAGGGGCGAACTATGGCTACACCTTC.

The chain is built from TRBV4-1 and TRBJ2-5; D not certain. From germline, CDR1 is MGHRA and CDR2 YSYEKL. Trimming took 1 base from V and 1 from J, leaving 7 bases between them. The CDR3 consists of 14 residues. The CDR3 DNA reads TGCGCCAGCAGCCAAGTACAGAGCCAAGAGACCCAGTACTTC. Its translation is CASSQVQSQETQYF.

This clone was counted once. The genes are TRBV27 and TRBJ2-1; 12 bases match TRBD2. The CDR3 spans 14 residues. The V gene end was trimmed by 6 bases and the J gene end by 10 bases; junction bases not matched to a gene: 7. The V gene's germline CDR1 is MNHEY and CDR2 SMNVEV (reference sequence). The CDR3 region has the DNA TGTGCCAGCAGCGGGACTAGCGGGCAGGGAGAGCAGTTCTTC. This codes for CASSGTSGQGEQFF.

V and J are TRBV10-3 and TRBJ2-3; the match to TRBD2 covers 7 bases. J was trimmed by 3 bases and V by 7 bases; bases with no gene match: 10. CDR3 length: 15 residues. Germline loops: CDR1 ENHRY, CDR2 SYGVKD. The CDR3 DNA is TGTGCCATCACCCTGAGCGGGGCTATTACAGATACGCAGTATTTT. Amino acids: CAITLSGAITDTQYF.

The V gene is TRBV30, the J gene TRBJ1-3; no clear D gene. The V gene's germline CDR1 is GTSNPN and CDR2 SVGIG (reference sequence). CDR3 length equals 15 residues. Trimming stripped 0 bases from V and 2 bases from J, with 11 bases between. CDR3 protein: CAWSVAGPPGNTIYF. CDR3 DNA sequence: TGTGCCTGGAGTGTAGCTGGGCCCCCTGGAAACACCATATATTTT.

The genes are TRBV3-1 (or the pseudogene TRBV3-2) and TRBJ2-1, with 7 bases fitting TRBD2. The CDR3 length is 14 residues. Trimming at V came to 2 bases and at J to 9 bases, leaving 7 bases not matched to a gene. Germline lookup yields CDR1 LGHDT and CDR2 YNNKEL (reference sequence). CDR3 in DNA: TGTGCCAGCAGCCAATTCGCGGGAGAGGGTGAGCAGTTCTTC. This encodes CASSQFAGEGEQFF.

The chain recombines TRBV3-1 (or the pseudogene TRBV3-2) with TRBJ2-5, with a possible D match to TRBD1 (6 bases). Trimming cost V 0 bases and J 3 bases, with 11 bases left between them. The CDR3 covers 15 residues. Germline V CDR1 and CDR2: LGHDT, YNNKEL (reference sequence). For the CDR3, the DNA is TGTGCCAGCAGCCAAGATTCGGGGACAAAAGAGACCCAGTACTTC. Amino acids: CASSQDSGTKETQYF.

The chain carries TRBV18 and TRBJ2-5, with D unresolved. This CDR3 has 14 residues. V lost 6 bases to trimming and J lost 2 bases, with 13 bases between them. The germline CDR1 and CDR2 sequences are KGHSH and LQKENI. CDR3 sequence: CASSPLPGQETQYF. In nucleotides, the CDR3 is TGTGCCAGCTCCCCCCTCCCGGGTCAAGAGACCCAGTACTTC.

This rearrangement joins TRBV11-2 to TRBJ1-6; D gene ambiguous. The V end was cut by 1 base, the J end by 7 bases, with 11 bases between. This CDR3 contains 15 residues. Germline loops: CDR1 SGHAT, CDR2 FQNNGV. This CDR3 is CASSLVSGGNSPLHF. CDR3 nucleotide sequence: TGTGCCAGCAGCTTAGTATCAGGCGGGAATTCACCCCTCCACTTT.

This chain joins TRBV6-5 and TRBJ1-1, with 7 bases fitting TRBD1. This CDR3 comprises 14 residues. From germline, CDR1 is MNHEY and CDR2 SVGAGI. V dropped 8 bases and J dropped 0; count of bases not matched to a gene: 6. The CDR3 DNA reads as TGTGCCAGCCACCTCGACAGGGTGAACACTGAAGCTTTCTTT. It yields the protein CASHLDRVNTEAFF.